This T cell receptor (beta chain) was identified in a study of OX40 agonist ivuxolimab in advanced cancers. For the study at large: Patients received intravenous ivuxolimab every 2 weeks at 0.01 to 10 mg/kg. Patients undergoing dose escalation presented with hepatocellular carcinoma, melanoma, renal cell or head and neck cancer.

Study outcomes and limitations: Clones of CD4+ and CD8+ blood T cells grew by week 6 at doses of 0.1 to 3.0 mg/kg. Normalized T-cell clonal expansion was also low in some nonresponders.

CDR1 and CDR2 from the germline V gene are SGHDT and YYEEEE. The CDR3 runs 13 residues. Trimming took 4 bases from V and 4 from J; bases not matched to a gene: 2. Data came from immunoSEQ multiplex PCR; TCRdb stores just in-frame clones and leaves some out. This sample has over 50,000 clones; about four fifths occur once, and the top ten carry around 4.3%. Comment on this clone: Its specificity is not known.

The specimen comprised CD4+ or CD8+ T cells sorted from blood, sampled in a trial of the OX40 agonist ivuxolimab. This sequence joins TRBV5-6 and TRBJ2-1; 7 positions match TRBD2. This TCR was recovered from an adult with an advanced solid tumor such as melanoma, head and neck, liver or kidney cancer. CDR3 amino acids: CASSGGEYNEQFF. CDR3 sequence (DNA): TGTGCCAGCAGCGGGGGGGAATACAATGAGCAGTTCTTC.